These T cell receptor beta chains were read from a single sample in a study of shared clonotypes between healthy human individuals. Produced via immunoSEQ multiplex PCR; TCRdb's table is partial and in-frame only. Here the sample spans roughly 2.1 million clones, just over 90% being singletons. The sample consisted of naive CD8+ T cells from PBMCs. The receptors come from a young man in good health. Some clones in this sample may be carry-over from other donors' samples. Each CDR3 is given with its conserved first and last residue. The order of the fields is J gene, V gene, CDR3 protein.

j_call: TRBJ1-2; v_call: TRBV14; cdr3_aa: CASSPRGLGYGYTF
j_call: TRBJ2-1; v_call: TRBV27; cdr3_aa: CASSQLGDRVEQFF
j_call: TRBJ1-3; v_call: TRBV2; cdr3_aa: CASREQGGNTIYF
j_call: TRBJ1-1; v_call: TRBV6-6; cdr3_aa: CASSSGTTNTEAFF
j_call: TRBJ2-4; v_call: TRBV7-9; cdr3_aa: CASSLSPTATIQYF
j_call: TRBJ2-3; v_call: TRBV9; cdr3_aa: CASTVAGDWYTQYF
j_call: TRBJ1-1; v_call: TRBV5-6; cdr3_aa: CASSPGDAEPHPEAFF
j_call: TRBJ2-3; v_call: TRBV5-6; cdr3_aa: CASSLRGQHKSTDTQYF
j_call: TRBJ1-2; v_call: TRBV10-1; cdr3_aa: CASSADSYGYTF
j_call: TRBJ2-7; v_call: TRBV7-9; cdr3_aa: CASSLMVGEAYEQYF
j_call: TRBJ1-1; v_call: TRBV27; cdr3_aa: CASSFPGGTEAFF
j_call: TRBJ1-2; v_call: TRBV9; cdr3_aa: CASSVDQGSPPLNYGYTF
j_call: TRBJ2-7; v_call: TRBV7-8; cdr3_aa: CASSTLAGPYEQYF
j_call: TRBJ2-7; v_call: TRBV19; cdr3_aa: CASSVRGREQYF
j_call: TRBJ2-7; v_call: TRBV19; cdr3_aa: CASSAGVGYEQYF
j_call: TRBJ2-3; v_call: TRBV30; cdr3_aa: CAWRGLAGSTDTQYF
j_call: TRBJ1-2; v_call: TRBV19; cdr3_aa: CASLQARDGDGYTF
j_call: TRBJ1-2; v_call: TRBV6-1; cdr3_aa: CASSERVRKVNSYTF
j_call: TRBJ2-1; v_call: TRBV7-6; cdr3_aa: CASSLYRGPNNEQFF
j_call: TRBJ1-1; v_call: TRBV30; cdr3_aa: CAWSVGGGTEAFF
j_call: TRBJ2-7; v_call: TRBV5-5; cdr3_aa: CASSFPQGTYEQYF
j_call: TRBJ1-2; v_call: TRBV27; cdr3_aa: CASSLEGLGGYTF
j_call: TRBJ1-5; v_call: TRBV28; cdr3_aa: CASSPSGGGRRSNQPQHF
j_call: TRBJ2-1; v_call: TRBV7-9; cdr3_aa: CASTLGGNEQFF
j_call: TRBJ2-7; v_call: TRBV4-1; cdr3_aa: CASSQDRTYSYEQYF
j_call: TRBJ2-7; v_call: TRBV13; cdr3_aa: CASSPGSGAYEQYF
j_call: TRBJ1-2; v_call: TRBV13; cdr3_aa: CATQGGGYTAYGYTF
j_call: TRBJ2-5; v_call: TRBV7-2; cdr3_aa: CASRTRSLLETQYF
j_call: TRBJ2-7; v_call: TRBV5-6; cdr3_aa: CASSFAGEQYF
j_call: TRBJ1-3; v_call: TRBV4-2; cdr3_aa: CASSQYSSSGNTIYF
j_call: TRBJ2-3; v_call: TRBV9; cdr3_aa: CASSPRLAATTDTQYF
j_call: TRBJ2-1; v_call: TRBV9; cdr3_aa: CASSAGGQNEQFF
j_call: TRBJ2-5; v_call: TRBV27; cdr3_aa: CASSSLAEGVMAQYF
j_call: TRBJ2-7; v_call: TRBV9; cdr3_aa: CASSARQGRSEQYF
j_call: TRBJ2-2; v_call: TRBV27; cdr3_aa: CASSVTGGTGELFF
j_call: TRBJ2-1; v_call: TRBV4-3; cdr3_aa: CASSQDSGVYNEQFF
j_call: TRBJ2-7; v_call: TRBV19; cdr3_aa: CASSPRGGPGFREQYF
j_call: TRBJ1-5; v_call: TRBV19; cdr3_aa: CASSIDLSDRGSNQPQHF
j_call: TRBJ2-7; v_call: TRBV15; cdr3_aa: CATSRGLAGEEQYF
j_call: TRBJ1-1; v_call: TRBV10-3; cdr3_aa: CAINPGQKNTEAFF
j_call: TRBJ2-5; v_call: TRBV6-5; cdr3_aa: CASSEQETQYF
j_call: TRBJ2-1; v_call: TRBV10-3; cdr3_aa: CAISAGSSYNEQFF
j_call: TRBJ2-1; v_call: TRBV19; cdr3_aa: CASSIVPGLFNEQFF
j_call: TRBJ2-5; v_call: TRBV29-1; cdr3_aa: CSVADWTRTPRETQYF
j_call: TRBJ2-1; v_call: TRBV19; cdr3_aa: CASKDGSSYNEQFF
j_call: TRBJ2-2; v_call: TRBV15; cdr3_aa: CATSRDGGRRLVTFGELFF
j_call: TRBJ2-7; v_call: TRBV7-9; cdr3_aa: CASSPGTHEQYF
j_call: TRBJ2-7; v_call: TRBV5-6; cdr3_aa: CASSSGGSTYEQYF
j_call: TRBJ1-1; v_call: TRBV28; cdr3_aa: CASSADWVREAFF
j_call: TRBJ2-7; v_call: TRBV5-1; cdr3_aa: CASSLGQGITYEQYF
j_call: TRBJ2-5; v_call: TRBV7-9; cdr3_aa: CASRGTGTETQYF
j_call: TRBJ2-7; v_call: TRBV27; cdr3_aa: CASSLSGGYEQYF
j_call: TRBJ2-1; v_call: TRBV11-2; cdr3_aa: CASSPASGSRFGSYNEQFF
j_call: TRBJ2-7; v_call: TRBV27; cdr3_aa: CASSPSAYEQYF
j_call: TRBJ2-5; v_call: TRBV20-1; cdr3_aa: CSHRGETQYF
j_call: TRBJ2-2; v_call: TRBV19; cdr3_aa: CASSLGGYPTGELFF
j_call: TRBJ2-1; v_call: TRBV27; cdr3_aa: CASSLSKPPINEQFF
j_call: TRBJ2-2; v_call: TRBV7-2; cdr3_aa: CASSARGRGELFF
j_call: TRBJ1-3; v_call: TRBV9; cdr3_aa: CASSVSSTGDAGNTIYF